The next 15 T cell receptor beta chains were all read from a single sample in a study of T-cell reconstitution after alpha-beta-depleted transplantation in children. Unique molecular identifiers tagged the TCRbeta library. TCRdb used MiXCR to reprocess the PCR reads, holding one entry per CDR3 protein. The repertoire consists of approximately 250,000 distinct CDR3 sequences, with about 23% occurring once and the leading ten covering 2.6%. Specimen: PBMCs, collected before TCRalphabeta/CD19-depleted stem cell transplant. The source is a girl aged 2 to 9 with Fanconi anemia, due to receive a stem cell transplant.

This clonotype was seen at least ten times. In DNA, the CDR3 is TGTGCCAGCGTACAGGTACCTCAAGAGACCCAGTACTTC. Amino acid sequence: CASVQVPQETQYF. The chain carries TRBV12-3 or TRBV12-4 and TRBJ2-5, with D perhaps matching TRBD1 (5 bases). Trimming pared 8 bases from V and 2 bases from J, leaving 12 bases between. The CDR3 extends over 13 amino acids.

This chain connects TRBV20-1 to TRBJ2-7, with 10 nucleotides matching TRBD2. Germline V gene lookup returns CDR1 DFQATT and CDR2 SNEGSKA (reference sequence). CDR3 length: 17 amino acids. With 3 bases clipped from V and 0 bases from J, the junction kept 11 bases outside the gene matches. The CDR3 DNA follows: TGCAGTGCTAGGGGTCGGCTAGCGGGAGCTACCTCCTACGAGCAGTACTTC. This codes for CSARGRLAGATSYEQYF.

Ten or more counts support this clonotype. The chain has TRBV20-1 and TRBJ2-3; 8 bases are shared with TRBD2. V gave up 6 bases and J gave up 8 bases; unmatched junction bases: 10. This CDR3 is built from 13 residues. Germline V gene sequence: CDR1 DFQATT, CDR2 SNEGSKA (reference sequence). The CDR3 bases are TGCAGTGCGTCCCATAGCGGGATCGCTACGCAGTATTTT. It codes for CSASHSGIATQYF.

This clonotype has a handful of counts. The gene calls are TRBV18 and TRBJ1-1, with 7 bases aligning to TRBD1. The CDR3 covers 15 residues. CDR1 KGHSH and CDR2 LQKENI come from the germline V gene. V gave up 1 base and J gave up 0 bases; unmatched junction bases: 2. The CDR3 spells CASSPRQGVNTEAFF. In DNA form, the CDR3 reads TGTGCCAGCTCACCACGTCAGGGGGTGAACACTGAAGCTTTCTTT.

The chain has TRBV7-6 and TRBJ2-2; D is possibly TRBD2 (6 bases). Trimming removed 8 bases at V and 6 bases at J, with 10 bases between. This CDR3 has 12 residues. CDR1 is SGHVS, CDR2 FNYEAQ, per germline. In DNA, the CDR3 is TGTGCCAGCGGAAAGCGGGCCGGGGAGCTGTTTTTT. It is translated as CASGKRAGELFF.

This clonotype has ten or more counts. The rearrangement joins TRBV10-3 to TRBJ2-7, with 9 bases fitting TRBD1. CDR1 and CDR2 (germline): ENHRY, SYGVKD. Losses at the gene ends were 6 bases for V and 9 bases for J; bases not matched to a gene: 9. CDR3 length equals 13 residues. The CDR3: CAIRILQGARQYF. The CDR3 coding sequence is TGTGCCATCAGAATACTACAGGGGGCTCGGCAGTACTTC.

This clonotype was seen a handful of times. This chain links TRBV5-1 with TRBJ2-7, with 9 bases identical to TRBD2. The V segment lost 0 bases and the J segment 2 bases; nucleotides outside the gene matches: 6. The length of the CDR3 is 16 residues. Germline CDR1 and CDR2: SGHRS and YFSETQ. For the CDR3, the DNA is TGCGCCAGCAGCTTGGTGCCTAGCGGGGATACCTACGAGCAGTACTTC. Amino acids: CASSLVPSGDTYEQYF.

The sample holds many counts of this clonotype. This sequence joins TRBV20-1 and TRBJ1-4; possibly TRBD1 for D (5 bases). The V gene's germline CDR1 is DFQATT and CDR2 SNEGSKA (reference sequence). The V gene lost 6 bases and the J gene lost 7 bases, with 15 bases spanning the gap. CDR3 size: 13 residues. CDR3 in DNA: TGCAGTGCCCCCCTGGGGGGAAGTGAAAAACTGTTTTTT. As protein: CSAPLGGSEKLFF.

This clonotype was picked up a small number of times. V and J are TRBV29-1 and TRBJ2-5, with 7 bases that match TRBD2. CDR1 and CDR2 from the germline V gene are SQVTM and ANQGSEA. J was trimmed by 5 bases and V by 6 bases; bases with no gene match: 15. The CDR3 consists of 15 residues. CDR3 sequence: CSVRIVLEAGETQYF. Written as DNA, the CDR3 is TGCAGCGTACGAATCGTCCTAGAAGCGGGGGAGACCCAGTACTTC.

This clonotype showed up just a few times. The chain joins TRBV7-2 to TRBJ2-1; 9 nucleotides agree with TRBD2. The germline V gene encodes CDR1 SGHTA and CDR2 FQGNSA. After removal of 6 bases from V and 2 bases from J, the junction contained 8 bases not matched to a gene. The length of the CDR3 is 16 residues. The CDR3 nucleotides read TGTGCCAGCAGACCCGAAGCGGGGGGAACCTACAATGAGCAGTTCTTC. Translating it yields CASRPEAGGTYNEQFF.

This clonotype turned up a few times. CDR3 nucleotide sequence: TGTGCCAGCAGTTACTCGGTGGCTAGCGGGTTCTACGAGCAGTACTTC. It specifies CASSYSVASGFYEQYF. V usage is TRBV6-5 and J usage is TRBJ2-7; TRBD2 matches 8 bases. The trim removed 0 bases at V and 3 bases at J, leaving 7 bases unmatched. The CDR3 length is 16 residues. Germline CDR1 is MNHEY and CDR2 is SVGAGI.

This clonotype was counted ten times or more. The rearrangement uses TRBV4-2 and TRBJ2-2, with D uncertain. The CDR3 runs to 17 residues. From germline, CDR1 is LGHNA and CDR2 YNFKEQ. The germline V and J ends were trimmed by 0 bases and 0 bases, with 11 bases remaining between them. CDR3 DNA: TGTGCCAGCAGCCAAGATTGGAGACTTTCGAACACCGGGGAGCTGTTTTTT. This sequence encodes CASSQDWRLSNTGELFF.

The chain couples TRBV28 to TRBJ2-1, with 7 bases that match TRBD2. There are 16 residues in the CDR3. Trimming took 5 bases from V and 0 from J; bases not matched to a gene: 7. Germline V gives CDR1 MDHEN, CDR2 SYDVKM. DNA of the CDR3: TGTGCCAGCAGTCCTCTCGGGAGGAGCTCCTACAATGAGCAGTTCTTC. This sequence encodes CASSPLGRSSYNEQFF.

This chain connects TRBV30 to TRBJ1-6, with TRBD1 matching 9 bases. In germline, CDR1 is GTSNPN, CDR2 SVGIG (reference sequence). V dropped 5 bases and J dropped 9; count of bases not matched to a gene: 5. The CDR3 extends over 13 amino acids. CDR3: CAWQQGAPSPLHF. CDR3 nucleotide sequence: TGTGCCTGGCAACAGGGGGCGCCTTCACCCCTCCACTTT.

A word on this clonotype: Being one base from a much bigger clone, this may be a read error. J is TRBJ1-2 and V is TRBV6-5, with unresolved D. This CDR3 is 13 amino acids long. V shed 0 bases and J shed 10 bases, with 12 bases lying between them. Germline CDR1 MNHEY, CDR2 SVGAGI. The CDR3 protein is CASSYSTVLDYTF. CDR3 nucleotide sequence: TGTGCCAGCAGTTACTCGACGGTACTCGACTACACCTTC.